The next 3 T cell receptor beta chains were all read from a single sample in a study of CD8+CD57+ T cells in acquired aplastic anemia. Patients selected for sequencing had displayed CD8+CD57+ cell expansion by flow cytometry. Genomic DNA, serving as template, underwent TCR beta VDJ and CDR3 profiling. MiXCR was run by TCRdb on the reads, yielding one entry per CDR3 protein. This table has 75,000 to 80,000 distinct CDR3 sequences, 60% to 75% appearing once. Material for sequencing was sorted CD4+, CD8+, or CD8+CD57+ T cells (not recorded which) from PBMCs. Source of these receptors: a human donor with aplastic anemia.

The chain recombines TRBV20-1 with TRBJ2-7; D is possibly TRBD2 (6 bases). V lost 5 bases to trimming and J lost 0 bases, with 14 bases between them. Germline V CDR1 and CDR2: DFQATT, SNEGSKA (reference sequence). The length of the CDR3 is 14 residues. In DNA form, the CDR3 reads TGCAGTGCTGTTGCTAGCGTTGGCTCCTACGAGCAGTACTTC. Translation gives CSAVASVGSYEQYF.

To note about this clonotype: A read error may produce the germline difference seen at one junction end. This chain uses TRBV2 with TRBJ2-5; D is possibly TRBD2 (6 bases). Germline values: CDR1 SNHLY, CDR2 FYNNEI. There are 16 residues in the CDR3. CDR3 amino acids: CASSDLVRASAKTRYF. The CDR3 DNA reads TGTGCCAGCAGTGATCTCGTTCGGGCTAGCGCTAAGACCCGGTACTTC.

As concerns this clonotype: A single base separates this from a much larger clone, so it may be a read error. The chain links TRBV2 to TRBJ2-7; 9 nucleotides match TRBD1. The CDR3 is made up of 14 amino acids. CDR1 is SNHLY, CDR2 FYNNEI, per germline. CDR3 amino acids: CVSSGRDRAREQYF. The CDR3 nucleotides are TGTGTCAGCAGTGGCCGGGACAGGGCGCGCGAGCAGTACTTC.